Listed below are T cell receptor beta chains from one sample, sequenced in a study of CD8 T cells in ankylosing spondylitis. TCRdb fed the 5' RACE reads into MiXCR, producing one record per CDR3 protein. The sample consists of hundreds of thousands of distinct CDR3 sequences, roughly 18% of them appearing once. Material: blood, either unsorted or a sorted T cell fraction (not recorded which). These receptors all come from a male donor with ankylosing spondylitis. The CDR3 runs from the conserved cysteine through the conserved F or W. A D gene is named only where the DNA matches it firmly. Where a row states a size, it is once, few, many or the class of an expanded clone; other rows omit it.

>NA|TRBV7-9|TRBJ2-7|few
TGTGCCGGCAGCACCGTCGGGGTCGAGCAGTACTTC
CAGSTVGVEQYF
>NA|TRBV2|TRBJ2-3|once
TGTGCCAGCAGTGAAAGTACAGGGAAGGATACGCAGTATTTT
CASSESTGKDTQYF
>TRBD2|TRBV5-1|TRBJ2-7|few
TGCGCCAGCAGCTTGGTGGGTAGCGGGACGATCTACGAGCAGTACTTC
CASSLVGSGTIYEQYF
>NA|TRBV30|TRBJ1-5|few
TGTGCCTGGAGTGGCGGGAGCAATCAGCCCCAGCATTTT
CAWSGGSNQPQHF
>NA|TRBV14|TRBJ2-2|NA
TGTGCCAGCAGCCAGGGGGACATCGCGAACACCGGGGAGCTGTTTTTT
CASSQGDIANTGELFF
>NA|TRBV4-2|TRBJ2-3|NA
TGTGCCAGCAGCCAAGATTATACGTCTTCAGATACGCAGTATTTT
CASSQDYTSSDTQYF
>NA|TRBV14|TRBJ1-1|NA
TGTGCCAGCAGCCAAGAACGGAGAACTGAAGCTTTCTTT
CASSQERRTEAFF
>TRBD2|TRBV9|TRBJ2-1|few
TGTGCCAGCAGCGTAGACGGGGTGGCGGGAGGTGAGCAGTTCTTC
CASSVDGVAGGEQFF
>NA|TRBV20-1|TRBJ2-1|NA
TGCAGTGCCTCAGTTGGCAGTAGTGATTACAATGAGCAGTTCTTC
CSASVGSSDYNEQFF
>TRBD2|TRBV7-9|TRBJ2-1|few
TGTGCCAGCAGCTCAAGACTAGCGGGCGCCTACAATGAGCAGTTCTTC
CASSSRLAGAYNEQFF
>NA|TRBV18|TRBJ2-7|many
TGTGCCAGCTCACCCGCGGACAGATACGAGCAGTACTTC
CASSPADRYEQYF
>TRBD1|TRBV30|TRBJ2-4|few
TGTGCCTGGAGCGCCGACAGGGTGGGCAAAAACATTCAGTACTTC
CAWSADRVGKNIQYF
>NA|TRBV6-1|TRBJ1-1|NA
TGTGCCAGCGCCCCCAGCCCCAAGGGCTTCACTGAAGCTTTCTTT
CASAPSPKGFTEAFF
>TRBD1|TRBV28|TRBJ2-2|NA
TGTGCCAGCAGAGACAGGGGCCCCGGGGAGCTGTTTTTT
CASRDRGPGELFF
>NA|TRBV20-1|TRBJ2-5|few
TGCAGTGCTAGAGGCCGAGGGTACCAAGAGACCCAGTACTTC
CSARGRGYQETQYF
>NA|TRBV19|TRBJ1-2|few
TGTGCCAGTAGTTTGGCGGGGACCAACTATGGCTACACCTTC
CASSLAGTNYGYTF
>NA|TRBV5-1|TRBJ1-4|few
TGCGCCAGCAGCTACCTGACATCAACTAATGAAAAACTGTTTTTT
CASSYLTSTNEKLFF
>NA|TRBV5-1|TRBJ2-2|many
TGCGCCAGCAGCTTGGGACGGGAGAGGGCCGGGGAGCTGTTTTTT
CASSLGRERAGELFF
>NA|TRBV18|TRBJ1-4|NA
TGTGCCAGCTCCTACACAGGGTTCAATGAAAAACTGTTTTTT
CASSYTGFNEKLFF
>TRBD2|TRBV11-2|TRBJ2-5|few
TGTGCCAGCAGCGCCCTGACTAGCGGGAGGGCCTTTGTTGCGGAGACCCAGTACTTC
CASSALTSGRAFVAETQYF
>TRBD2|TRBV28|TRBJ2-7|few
TGTGCCAGCAGCCGTAGTGGGAGGGCCCCCTACGAGCAGTACTTC
CASSRSGRAPYEQYF
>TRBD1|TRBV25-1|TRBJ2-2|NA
TGTGCCAGCAGTGGACAGGGTGGAGAGCTGTTTTTT
CASSGQGGELFF
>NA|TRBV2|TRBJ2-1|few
TGTGCCAGCAGCGACGGGACCGGGACCCAGTACAATGAGCAGTTCTTC
CASSDGTGTQYNEQFF
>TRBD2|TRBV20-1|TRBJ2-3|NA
TGCAGTGCGGGGCTAGCGGGGGGCCGTAATACGCAGTATTTT
CSAGLAGGRNTQYF
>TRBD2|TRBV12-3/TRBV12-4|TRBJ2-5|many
TGTGCCAGCAGGCGGGGGGCCCAAGAGACCCAGTACTTC
CASRRGAQETQYF
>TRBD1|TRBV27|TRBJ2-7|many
TGTGCCAGCAGTTTATCTGGGACAGCCCCGTACGAGCAGTACTTC
CASSLSGTAPYEQYF
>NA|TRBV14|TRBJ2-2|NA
TGTGCCAGCAGCCAAAACCCGAACACCGGGGAGCTGTTTTTT
CASSQNPNTGELFF
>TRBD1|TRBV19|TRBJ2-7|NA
TGTGCCAGTAGTCTGGACAGGGGCCTTTCCTACGAGCAGTACTTC
CASSLDRGLSYEQYF
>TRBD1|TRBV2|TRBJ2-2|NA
TGTGCCAGCCCGAATGCCGGGACAGTGAACACCGGGGAGCTGTTTTTT
CASPNAGTVNTGELFF
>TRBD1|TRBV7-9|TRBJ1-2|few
TGTGCCAGCAGGCCCGGGACAGGGCACTATGGCTACACCTTC
CASRPGTGHYGYTF
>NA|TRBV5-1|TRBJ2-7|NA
TGCGCCAGCAGCCCCGGCAGGAGACTTTACGAGCAGTACTTC
CASSPGRRLYEQYF
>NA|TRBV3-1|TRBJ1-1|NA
TGTGCCAGCAGCCAAGGGGTACGGGCCACTGAAGCTTTCTTT
CASSQGVRATEAFF
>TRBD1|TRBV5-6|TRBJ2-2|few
TGTGCCAGCACCCCCGGGACAGGGAGGACCGGGGAGCTGTTTTTT
CASTPGTGRTGELFF
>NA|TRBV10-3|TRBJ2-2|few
TGTGCCATCAGTGAGGGTAGGGATCCTCCTGGGGCCGGGGAGCTGTTTTTT
CAISEGRDPPGAGELFF
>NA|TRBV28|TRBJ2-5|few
TGTGCCAGCAGTGGGACAACTCCACGCCAAGAGACCCAGTACTTC
CASSGTTPRQETQYF
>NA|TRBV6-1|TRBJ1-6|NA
TGTGCCAGCAGTGAATCTGGAGGGTATAATTCACCCCTCCACTTT
CASSESGGYNSPLHF
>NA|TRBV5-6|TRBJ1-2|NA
TGTGCCAGCAGCTTGAGACAGGACTATGGCTACACCTTC
CASSLRQDYGYTF
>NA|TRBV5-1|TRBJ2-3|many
TGCGCCAGCAGCAAGATACCTAGCACAGATACGCAGTATTTT
CASSKIPSTDTQYF
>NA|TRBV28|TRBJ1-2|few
TGTGCCAGCAGATCCCGACAGACCCCTATGGCGGGCCTGCGCACCTTC
CASRSRQTPMAGLRTF
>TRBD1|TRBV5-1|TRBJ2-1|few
TGCGCCAGCAGCTTCGGACAGGGTATAGATGAGCAGTTCTTC
CASSFGQGIDEQFF
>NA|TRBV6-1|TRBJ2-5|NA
TGTGCCAGCAGTGAAGCGGCTGACAGGCACCAAGAGACCCAGTACTTC
CASSEAADRHQETQYF
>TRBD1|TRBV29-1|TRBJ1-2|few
TGCAGCGTCCCGGACAGGGAGAACGTCTATGGCTACACCTTC
CSVPDRENVYGYTF
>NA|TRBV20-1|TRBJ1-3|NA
TGCAGTGCTAGAGATACAGGGCCTGGAAACACCATATATTTT
CSARDTGPGNTIYF
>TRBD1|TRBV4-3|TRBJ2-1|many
TGCGCCAGCAGCCAAAGGGACAGGTGGGACAATGAGCAGTTCTTC
CASSQRDRWDNEQFF
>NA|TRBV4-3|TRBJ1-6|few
TGCGCCAGCAGCCAAGCGGTGTGGGCCCTATCACCCCTCCACTTT
CASSQAVWALSPLHF
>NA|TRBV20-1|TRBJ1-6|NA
TGCAGTGCTAGAGATCCGGGCAAGAGTTCACCCCTCCACTTT
CSARDPGKSSPLHF
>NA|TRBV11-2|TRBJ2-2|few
TGTGCCAGCAGCTTGATTGTGAACACCGGGGAGCTGTTTTTT
CASSLIVNTGELFF
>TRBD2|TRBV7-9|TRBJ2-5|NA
TGTGCCAGCACGCTCCTTTCGACTAGCGGGAGGGAGACCCAGTACTTC
CASTLLSTSGRETQYF